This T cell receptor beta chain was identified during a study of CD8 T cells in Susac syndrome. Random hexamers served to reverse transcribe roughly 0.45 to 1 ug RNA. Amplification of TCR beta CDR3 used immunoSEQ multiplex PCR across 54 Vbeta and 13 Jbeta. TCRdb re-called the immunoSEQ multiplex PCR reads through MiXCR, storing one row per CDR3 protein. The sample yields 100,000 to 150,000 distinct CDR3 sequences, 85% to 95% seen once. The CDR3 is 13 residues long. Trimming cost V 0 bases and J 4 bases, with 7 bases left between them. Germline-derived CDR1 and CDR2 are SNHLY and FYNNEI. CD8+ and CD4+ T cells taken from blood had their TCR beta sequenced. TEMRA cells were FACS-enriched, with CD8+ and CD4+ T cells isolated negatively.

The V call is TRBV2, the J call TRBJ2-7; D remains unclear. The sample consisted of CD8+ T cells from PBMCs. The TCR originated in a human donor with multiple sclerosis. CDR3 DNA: TGTGCCAGCAGTGAAGCGCCAACTTACGAGCAGTACTTC. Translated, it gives CASSEAPTYEQYF.